This is a list of T cell receptor beta chains from one sample in a study of T cells after yellow fever vaccination. TCRdb processed the 5' RACE reads anew with MiXCR; each CDR3 protein has one entry. The table has 300,000 to 350,000 distinct CDR3 sequences, approximately 4.2% seen once. This specimen consisted of PBMCs, obtained 5 days after the yellow fever booster vaccination. These receptors were taken from a man aged 18-30 years who received the YFV17D yellow fever vaccine. CDR3s include the opening cysteine and the closing phenylalanine or tryptophan. A D gene is named only where the DNA matches it firmly. The size field is filled for only some rows; it gives once, few, many or a size class.

.	TRBV29-1	few	TRBJ2-1	CSVEPASSYNEQFF	TGCAGCGTTGAGCCGGCCAGCTCCTACAATGAGCAGTTCTTC
.	TRBV7-3	many	TRBJ1-6	CASSRRDNSPLHF	TGTGCCAGCAGCCGCAGGGACAATTCACCCCTCCACTTT
.	TRBV5-1	few	TRBJ2-2	CASSLKDSRPPGGELFF	TGCGCCAGCAGCTTGAAAGACAGTCGACCACCTGGCGGGGAGCTGTTTTTT
.	TRBV9	few	TRBJ2-7	CASSVYEEGSYEQYF	TGTGCCAGCAGCGTATACGAGGAAGGATCCTACGAGCAGTACTTC
TRBD1	TRBV20-1	many	TRBJ1-4	CSASPGGNEKLFF	TGCAGTGCTAGCCCAGGGGGCAATGAAAAACTGTTTTTT
TRBD2	TRBV19	many	TRBJ2-3	CASSIAGTSGTDTQYF	TGTGCCAGTAGTATTGCCGGGACTAGCGGCACAGATACGCAGTATTTT
.	TRBV5-4	few	TRBJ1-6	CASSQDGESPLHF	TGTGCCAGCAGTCAGGACGGGGAATCACCCCTCCACTTT
.	TRBV27	few	TRBJ2-1	CASSVDRRSSYNEQFF	TGTGCCAGCAGTGTAGACAGGAGGAGCTCCTACAATGAGCAGTTCTTC
TRBD1	TRBV12-3/TRBV12-4	.	TRBJ1-6	CASSYGYNGQGINSPLHF	TGTGCCAGCAGCTACGGGTACAATGGACAGGGAATTAATTCACCCCTCCACTTT
.	TRBV5-1	few	TRBJ1-4	CASSFGTDEKLFF	TGCGCCAGCAGCTTCGGGACGGATGAAAAACTGTTTTTT
.	TRBV21-1	.	TRBJ2-1	CASSKVREGGYNEQFF	TGTGCCAGCAGCAAAGTTCGGGAAGGGGGTTACAATGAGCAGTTCTTC
TRBD2	TRBV5-1	many	TRBJ2-5	CASSLLAGETQYF	TGTGCCAGCAGCTTGCTAGCGGGAGAGACCCAGTACTTC
.	TRBV29-1	.	TRBJ1-1	CSAGQKNTEAFF	TGCAGCGCGGGACAAAAGAACACTGAAGCTTTCTTT
TRBD1	TRBV30	many	TRBJ2-7	CAWRGFKTGMNEQYF	TGTGCCTGGAGGGGGTTTAAGACAGGGATGAACGAGCAGTACTTC
.	TRBV5-4	.	TRBJ1-1	CASSLTEGTEAFF	TGTGCCAGCAGCCTGACAGAGGGCACTGAAGCTTTCTTT
TRBD1	TRBV7-8	many	TRBJ2-5	CASRGLVGTGRSGSAETQYF	TGTGCCAGCAGGGGATTGGTGGGGACAGGCCGGTCGGGGTCGGCGGAGACCCAGTACTTC
.	TRBV29-1	few	TRBJ2-7	CSVESQTSYEQYF	TGCAGCGTTGAAAGTCAGACCTCCTACGAGCAGTACTTC
TRBD1	TRBV12-3/TRBV12-4	.	TRBJ2-7	CASSLRDREEQYF	TGTGCCAGCAGTCTCCGGGACAGGGAAGAGCAGTACTTC
.	TRBV27	few	TRBJ2-3	CASSFGSKDTQYF	TGTGCCAGCAGTTTTGGGTCTAAGGATACGCAGTATTTT
TRBD2	TRBV6-2/TRBV6-3	.	TRBJ2-1	CASSLLSGGLYNEQFF	TGTGCCAGCAGCCTCCTTAGCGGGGGGTTATACAATGAGCAGTTCTTC
TRBD1	TRBV5-6	many	TRBJ1-1	CASSLPDRGSTEAFF	TGTGCCAGCAGCTTACCTGACAGGGGGTCCACTGAAGCTTTCTTT
.	TRBV5-1	few	TRBJ1-5	CASSRGGAQPQHF	TGCGCCAGCAGCCGCGGAGGGGCCCAGCCCCAGCATTTT
TRBD1	TRBV4-2	many	TRBJ1-5	CASSYDRGSNQPQHF	TGTGCCAGCAGCTACGACAGGGGTAGCAATCAGCCCCAGCATTTT
.	TRBV12-3/TRBV12-4	few	TRBJ2-1	CASSPPGVDEQFF	TGTGCCAGCAGTCCGCCGGGGGTGGATGAGCAGTTCTTC
.	TRBV20-1	.	TRBJ2-3	CSARAVDTQYF	TGCAGTGCACGGGCAGTAGATACGCAGTATTTT
.	TRBV9	few	TRBJ2-3	CASSVVRAADTQYF	TGTGCCAGCAGCGTAGTGAGGGCGGCGGATACGCAGTATTTT
TRBD2	TRBV7-9	.	TRBJ2-3	CASSLGRSGGATDTQYF	TGTGCCAGCAGCTTAGGTCGGTCCGGGGGGGCCACAGATACGCAGTATTTT
TRBD2	TRBV7-6	.	TRBJ2-3	CASSPRLADFADTQYF	TGTGCCAGCAGCCCAAGACTAGCGGACTTCGCAGATACGCAGTATTTT
.	TRBV28	few	TRBJ1-1	CASSFRDITEAFF	TGTGCCAGCAGTTTCCGGGACATCACTGAAGCTTTCTTT
TRBD2	TRBV28	few	TRBJ2-7	CASSYRYYRGGPYEQYF	TGTGCCAGCAGTTACCGCTACTATCGGGGGGGCCCCTACGAGCAGTACTTC
.	TRBV21-1	.	TRBJ2-3	CASSIHSQGTDTQYF	TGTGCCAGCAGCATTCACTCTCAGGGAACAGATACGCAGTATTTT
.	TRBV5-1	many	TRBJ2-1	CASSLIQVGEQFF	TGCGCCAGCAGCTTGATTCAGGTCGGTGAGCAGTTCTTC
TRBD2	TRBV7-2	few	TRBJ2-5	CASSLALSGGPFQETQYF	TGTGCCAGCAGCTTAGCGTTAAGCGGGGGGCCCTTCCAAGAGACCCAGTACTTC
TRBD1	TRBV5-1	few	TRBJ1-1	CASRETGDFAEAFF	TGCGCCAGCAGAGAGACAGGGGATTTCGCTGAAGCTTTCTTT
.	TRBV2	few	TRBJ1-3	CASRLGNTIYF	TGTGCCAGCAGGCTGGGAAACACCATATATTTT
.	TRBV9	.	TRBJ2-1	CASSPRPAGNEQFF	TGTGCCAGCAGCCCTCGGCCGGCGGGCAATGAGCAGTTCTTC
.	TRBV6-6	.	TRBJ1-1	CASSEDTEAFF	TGTGCCAGCAGTGAGGACACTGAAGCTTTCTTT
.	TRBV6-2/TRBV6-3	.	TRBJ2-4	CASSVIGAAKNIQYF	TGTGCCAGCAGCGTAATAGGGGCGGCCAAAAACATTCAGTACTTC
TRBD1	TRBV6-5	few	TRBJ1-1	CASSRQGGYEAFF	TGTGCCAGCAGCAGACAGGGGGGATATGAAGCTTTCTTT
TRBD1	TRBV12-3/TRBV12-4	.	TRBJ1-3	CASRQQGAAGNTIYF	TGTGCCAGCAGGCAACAGGGGGCTGCTGGAAACACCATATATTTT
TRBD2	TRBV19	.	TRBJ2-1	CASSRTGGHYNEQFF	TGTGCCAGTAGTCGCACGGGGGGGCACTACAATGAGCAGTTCTTC
TRBD1	TRBV19	few	TRBJ1-2	CASSNPTGKGYGYTF	TGTGCCAGTAGTAATCCGACAGGGAAGGGCTATGGCTACACCTTC
.	TRBV2	many	TRBJ2-7	CASSEEGETYEQYF	TGTGCCAGCAGTGAAGAGGGGGAAACCTACGAGCAGTACTTC
.	TRBV7-7	.	TRBJ1-2	CASSLAPGQNYGYTF	TGTGCCAGCAGCTTGGCCCCGGGACAAAACTATGGCTACACCTTC
.	TRBV5-1	many	TRBJ1-1	CASSFSISTEAFF	TGCGCCAGCAGCTTTTCCATAAGCACTGAAGCTTTCTTT
TRBD1	TRBV30	.	TRBJ2-7	CALGTGGDEQYF	TGTGCCCTCGGGACAGGGGGTGACGAGCAGTACTTC
TRBD2	TRBV20-1	.	TRBJ2-3	CSATRAGSTDTQYF	TGCAGTGCTACCAGAGCGGGGAGCACAGATACGCAGTATTTT
.	TRBV6-6	.	TRBJ1-5	CASTNIGGYSNQPQHF	TGTGCCAGCACCAACATTGGGGGATATAGCAATCAGCCCCAGCATTTT
.	TRBV12-3/TRBV12-4	few	TRBJ2-3	CASSFDSTDTQYF	TGTGCCAGCAGTTTTGACAGCACAGATACGCAGTATTTT
.	TRBV7-2	.	TRBJ2-1	CASRPTVHNEQFF	TGTGCCAGCAGACCTACAGTCCACAATGAGCAGTTCTTC
.	TRBV7-7	few	TRBJ2-5	CASTPIPGQGSTQYF	TGTGCTAGCACCCCAATTCCGGGGCAGGGTTCGACCCAGTACTTC
TRBD1	TRBV6-5	few	TRBJ1-5	CASRQGRNQPQHF	TGTGCCAGCCGACAGGGGAGAAATCAGCCCCAGCATTTT
.	TRBV6-2/TRBV6-3	few	TRBJ1-2	CASSWIQSSNYGYTF	TGTGCCAGCAGTTGGATCCAGTCCTCTAACTATGGCTACACCTTC
.	TRBV7-9	few	TRBJ1-1	CASSPPGGRLSEGAFF	TGTGCCAGCAGCCCCCCCGGGGGACGGCTGAGCGAGGGAGCTTTCTTT